This TCR beta chain was recovered during a study of T-cell reconstitution after alpha-beta-depleted transplantation in children. The CDR3 runs 12 residues. The germline V gene has CDR1 ENHRY and CDR2 SYGVKD. The V gene lost 4 bases and the J gene lost 10 bases, with 11 bases spanning the gap. This clonotype was detected many times. Molecular barcoding with unique molecular identifiers was used for the TCRbeta library. TCRdb used MiXCR to reprocess the PCR reads, holding one entry per CDR3 protein. The sample has hundreds of thousands of distinct CDR3 sequences, approximately 17% seen once. Source: PBMCs from the stem cell graft donor, taken from the stem cell graft. The origin of this receptor is a human donor who donated a stem cell graft to a child with acute myeloid leukemia. This chain joins TRBV10-3 and TRBJ2-1; the D gene is possibly TRBD1 (6 bases). Here the CDR3 reads CAISVSQGEQFF. The CDR3 DNA sequence: TGTGCCATCAGTGTTAGTCAGGGGGAGCAGTTCTTC.